A selection of T cell receptor beta chains follows, all from one sample in a study of cytomegalovirus exposure and HLA in healthy donors. Generated by immunoSEQ multiplex PCR, the TCRdb table keeps only in-frame clones and is missing some. This sample carries tens of thousands of clones, with 2.7% going to the ten biggest clones. The sample was PBMCs. The receptors were gathered from a man aged 35 to 55 in good health and CMV-seronegative. The CDR3 runs from the conserved cysteine through the conserved F or W. The D gene is left open where the match is weak. For some rows the clone size is stated as once, few or many, or as a class when expanded; others skip it.

TRBV10-3	NA	15	TRBD1	TRBJ1-1	CAISESRGLGTEAFF	TGTGCCATCAGTGAGTCGAGGGGGCTAGGGACTGAAGCTTTCTTT
TRBV19	NA	13	TRBD1	TRBJ2-4	CASSPGTENIQYF	TGTGCCAGTAGCCCCGGGACAGAAAACATTCAGTACTTC
TRBV5-1	NA	14	NA	TRBJ2-5	CASSLLTGKETQYF	TGCGCCAGCAGCTTGTTGACGGGGAAAGAGACCCAGTACTTC
TRBV29-1	NA	14	TRBD1	TRBJ2-3	CSGETGFGTDTQYF	TGCAGCGGGGAGACAGGGTTTGGCACAGATACGCAGTATTTT
TRBV6-4	NA	15	TRBD2	TRBJ2-3	CASSASGGAPDTQYF	TGTGCCAGCAGTGCTAGCGGGGGGGCTCCAGATACGCAGTATTTT
TRBV29-1	NA	17	TRBD2	TRBJ2-1	CSAGTSGGASSYNEQFF	TGCAGCGCCGGGACTAGCGGGGGGGCGAGCTCCTACAATGAGCAGTTCTTC
TRBV15	NA	16	NA	TRBJ1-2	CATSKAEIQRGVGYTF	TGTGCCACCAGCAAAGCAGAAATTCAGCGGGGGGTGGGCTACACCTTC
TRBV5-6	NA	15	NA	TRBJ1-1	CASSLSAGPATEAFF	TGTGCCAGCAGCTTGTCGGCAGGTCCGGCCACTGAAGCTTTCTTT
TRBV7-9	NA	14	TRBD1	TRBJ1-1	CASSLDGQGAIAFF	TGTGCCAGCAGCTTAGATGGGCAGGGGGCGATCGCTTTCTTT
TRBV30	NA	13	NA	TRBJ1-1	CAWISQGGGEAFF	TGTGCCTGGATTTCACAGGGTGGAGGTGAAGCTTTCTTT
TRBV5-1	NA	16	TRBD1	TRBJ2-3	CASSSGTGVNTDTQYF	TGCGCCAGCAGCTCCGGGACAGGGGTGAACACAGATACGCAGTATTTT
TRBV6-5	NA	15	TRBD1	TRBJ1-5	CASSRTGDGNQPQHF	TGTGCCAGCAGTCGGACAGGGGATGGCAATCAGCCCCAGCATTTT
TRBV5-1	NA	13	NA	TRBJ2-7	CASSLFGRDEQYF	TGCGCCAGCAGCTTGTTCGGCAGGGACGAGCAGTACTTC
TRBV5-4	NA	13	NA	TRBJ2-3	CASSLELQDTQYF	TGTGCCAGCAGCTTGGAACTGCAAGATACGCAGTATTTT
TRBV1	NA	18	NA	TRBJ2-1	CTSSQVGTSGGTYNEQFF	TGCACCAGCAGCCAAGTTGGGACTAGCGGGGGGACGTACAATGAGCAGTTCTTC
TRBV6-5	NA	13	NA	TRBJ1-5	CASRQGGNQPQHF	TGTGCCAGCAGACAGGGTGGCAATCAGCCCCAGCATTTT
TRBV18	NA	16	TRBD1	TRBJ1-2	CASSPTERQGAEGYTF	TGTGCCAGCTCCCCGACAGAACGACAGGGGGCTGAGGGCTACACCTTC
TRBV4-1	NA	14	NA	TRBJ1-5	CASSQVGPGGPQHF	TGCGCCAGCAGCCAAGTGGGCCCCGGGGGGCCCCAGCATTTT
TRBV4-1	NA	17	TRBD2	TRBJ2-3	CASSQDGGLGAGDTQYF	TGCGCCAGCAGCCAAGATGGCGGACTAGGTGCAGGAGATACGCAGTATTTT
TRBV5-1	NA	14	NA	TRBJ1-3	CASSLSLSGNTIYF	TGCGCCAGCAGCTTGAGCCTCTCTGGAAACACCATATATTTT
TRBV28	NA	14	TRBD1	TRBJ2-7	CASSSGQATYEQYF	TGTGCCAGCAGTTCGGGACAGGCAACCTACGAGCAGTACTTC
TRBV7-3	NA	14	TRBD1	TRBJ2-2	CASSLLTGAGELFF	TGTGCCAGCAGCCTACTAACAGGGGCCGGGGAGCTGTTTTTT
TRBV11-2	NA	15	TRBD2	TRBJ2-5	CASSLGGRGGETQYF	TGTGCCAGCAGCTTAGGCGGGCGGGGGGGAGAGACCCAGTACTTC
TRBV7-9	NA	19	NA	TRBJ1-3	CASSFRVRGGEVSGNTIYF	TGTGCCAGCAGCTTCCGAGTCCGCGGCGGGGAAGTCTCTGGAAACACCATATATTTT
TRBV10-3	medium-sized	16	TRBD2	TRBJ2-1	CAIRMTSGGSYNEQFF	TGTGCCATCAGGATGACTAGCGGGGGATCCTACAATGAGCAGTTCTTC
TRBV11-2	NA	16	TRBD2	TRBJ2-7	CASSLTLAAIAYEQYF	TGTGCCAGCAGCTTGACACTAGCGGCGATCGCCTACGAGCAGTACTTC
TRBV4-1	NA	15	TRBD1	TRBJ1-4	CASSQETGTNEKLFF	TGCGCCAGCAGCCAAGAGACAGGGACTAATGAAAAACTGTTTTTT